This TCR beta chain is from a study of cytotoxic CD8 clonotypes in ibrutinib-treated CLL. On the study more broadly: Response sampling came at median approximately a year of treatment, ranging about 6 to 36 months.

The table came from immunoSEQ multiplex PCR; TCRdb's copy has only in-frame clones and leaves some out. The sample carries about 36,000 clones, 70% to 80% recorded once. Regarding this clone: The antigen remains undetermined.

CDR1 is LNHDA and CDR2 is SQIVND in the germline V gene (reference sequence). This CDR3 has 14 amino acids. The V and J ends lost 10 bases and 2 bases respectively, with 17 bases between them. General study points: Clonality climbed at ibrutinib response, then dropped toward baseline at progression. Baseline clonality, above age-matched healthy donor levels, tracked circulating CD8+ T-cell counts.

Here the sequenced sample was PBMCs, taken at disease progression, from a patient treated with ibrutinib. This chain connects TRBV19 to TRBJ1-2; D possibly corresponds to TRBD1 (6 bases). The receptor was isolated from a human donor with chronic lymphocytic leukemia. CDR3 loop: CATQGGGRNYGYTF. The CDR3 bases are TGTGCCACCCAAGGCGGGGGGCGGAACTATGGCTACACCTTC.